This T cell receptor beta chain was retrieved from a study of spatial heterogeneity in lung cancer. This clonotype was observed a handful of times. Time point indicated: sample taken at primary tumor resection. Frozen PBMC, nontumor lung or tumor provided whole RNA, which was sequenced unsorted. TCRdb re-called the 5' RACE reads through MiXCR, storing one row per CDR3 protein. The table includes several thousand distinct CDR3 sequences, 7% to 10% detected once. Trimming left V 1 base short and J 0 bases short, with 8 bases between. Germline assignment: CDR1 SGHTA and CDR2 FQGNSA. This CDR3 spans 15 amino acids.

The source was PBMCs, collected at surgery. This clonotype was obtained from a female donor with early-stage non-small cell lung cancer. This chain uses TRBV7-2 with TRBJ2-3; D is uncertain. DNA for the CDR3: TGTGCCAGCAGCTTAGAATCCGGGAGCACAGATACGCAGTATTTT. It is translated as CASSLESGSTDTQYF.